This section outlines one T cell receptor (beta chain) sequence together with its context. Germline loops: CDR1 SGHRS, CDR2 YFSETQ. Losses at the gene ends were 3 bases for V and 9 bases for J; bases not matched to a gene: 15. The CDR3 loop spans 17 amino acids. This sample was included in a study of blood T cell repertoires in COVID-19. As for the study in general: COVID-19 samples from acute and convalescent phases originated in the United States, Italy and Spain.

In the authors' workflow: Reference gene primer amplification yielded estimated nucleated cell counts. The method was immunoSEQ multiplex PCR; TCRdb's version includes in-frame clones alone and lacks a portion of them. From that table come the V and J calls and clone size; the DNA was used to work out D and trimming. Altogether 200,000 to 250,000 clones are present, roughly 80% being singletons, with the ten largest covering 10%. The V and J genes are TRBV5-1 and TRBJ2-4; 10 bases map to TRBD2. The sample comprised peripheral blood. The TCR was taken from a woman aged 80 or over with acute or convalescent COVID-19. This chain's CDR3 is CASSSLPSGGEIVIQYF. CDR3 nucleotide sequence: TGCGCCAGCAGCTCCCTTCCTAGCGGGGGCGAGATTGTCATTCAGTACTTC.